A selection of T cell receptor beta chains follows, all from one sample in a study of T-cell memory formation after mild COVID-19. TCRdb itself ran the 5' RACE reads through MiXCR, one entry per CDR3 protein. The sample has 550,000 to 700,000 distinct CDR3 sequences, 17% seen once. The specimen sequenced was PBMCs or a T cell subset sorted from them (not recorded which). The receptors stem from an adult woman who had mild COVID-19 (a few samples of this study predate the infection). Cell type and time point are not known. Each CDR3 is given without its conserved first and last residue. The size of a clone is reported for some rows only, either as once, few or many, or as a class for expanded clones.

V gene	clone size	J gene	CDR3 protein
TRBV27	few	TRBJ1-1	ASGDSQLNTEAF
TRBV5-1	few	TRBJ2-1	ASSPGLAGGDIYNEQF
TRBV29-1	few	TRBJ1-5	SVEDKAGNQPQH
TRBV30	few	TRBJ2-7	AVSAWESIEQY
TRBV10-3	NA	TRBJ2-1	AISEWDRDYNEQF
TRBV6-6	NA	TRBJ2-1	ATYRGGEQF
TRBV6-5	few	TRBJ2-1	ASSLDSPNEQF
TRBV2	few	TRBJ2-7	ASQGQGFEQY
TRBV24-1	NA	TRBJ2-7	ATSETSGGREQY
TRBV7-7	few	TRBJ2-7	ASSLKPGTSNTYEQY
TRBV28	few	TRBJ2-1	ASSLTDSLTERF
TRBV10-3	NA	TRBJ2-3	AISESQYSTDTQY
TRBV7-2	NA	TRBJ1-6	ASRWRTNSPLH
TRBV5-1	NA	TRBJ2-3	ASSLTPDADTQY
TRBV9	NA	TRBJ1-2	ASSDSGTGVSTSRDGYT
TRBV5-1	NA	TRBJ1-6	ASSLRLNSYNSPLH
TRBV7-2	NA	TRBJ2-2	ASSPRGLNTGELF
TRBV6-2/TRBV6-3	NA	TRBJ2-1	ASSQVPSGDNEQF
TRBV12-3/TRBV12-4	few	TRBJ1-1	ASSGTAERKAF
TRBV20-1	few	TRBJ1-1	SASPMNTEAF
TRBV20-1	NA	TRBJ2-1	SAIGTLAGAYNEQF
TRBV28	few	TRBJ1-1	ASRAPGQPNTEAF
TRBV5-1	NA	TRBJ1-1	ASSWAHGGENTEAF
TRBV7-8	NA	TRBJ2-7	ASSSRLAGGYSYEQY
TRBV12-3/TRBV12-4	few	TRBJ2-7	ASSRSGAAYEQY
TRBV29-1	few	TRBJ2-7	SVGRQDSYEQY
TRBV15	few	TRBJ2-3	ATSRGSNRATDTQY